This entry concerns a single T cell receptor beta chain. This record belongs to a study of blood T cell repertoires in COVID-19. Background on the study: Some COVID-19 samples were acute and others convalescent; all came from the United States, Italy and Spain. Sources were T cells, B-cell-depleted T cells, or PBMCs; the material itself was cDNA or gDNA.

The CDR3 runs to 15 residues. J lost 7 bases, V lost 2 bases, and 10 bases had no gene match. CDR1 MNHEY and CDR2 SVGAGI come from the germline V gene. Patients in Seattle were enrolled during active infection, then followed longitudinally. In the authors' methods: Reference gene primer amplification gave estimated nucleated cell counts. Only in-frame clones appear in the TCRdb table, and some are missing; sequencing was by immunoSEQ multiplex PCR. V, J and clone size are those of that table, while D and trimming were read from the DNA. The data contain 190,000 or so clones, around 81% of them singletons.

The receptor was isolated from a man in his 60s with COVID-19, enrolled during active disease. The gene calls are TRBV6-5 and TRBJ1-2, with 7 bases that match TRBD1. The source material was peripheral blood. The CDR3 loop is CASSYARQGGLGYTF. CDR3 DNA sequence: TGTGCCAGCAGTTACGCCAGACAGGGAGGTCTTGGCTACACCTTC.